One sample yielded the 14 T cell receptor beta chains listed below, sequenced in a study of cytomegalovirus exposure and HLA in healthy donors. PCR primers comprised 60 Vbeta and 13 Jbeta primers. Here immunoSEQ multiplex PCR was the method, and the copy in TCRdb shows in-frame clones only, minus some. This table has nearly 95,000 clones, around 8% appearing once. The sequencing sample was made of PBMCs. The receptors shown here come from a middle-aged man in good health and CMV-seronegative.

This clone was seen a few times. The chain recombines TRBV28 with TRBJ2-7, with 7 bases that match TRBD1. The CDR3 is 14 amino acids. Germline V lookup: CDR1 MDHEN, CDR2 SYDVKM. With V trimmed by 4 bases and J by 5 bases, 8 bases remained unmatched. For the CDR3, the DNA is TGTGCCAGCAGTTCCCAGGGGGTTAGCAACGAGCAGTACTTC. It yields the protein CASSSQGVSNEQYF.

Only a few counts were recorded for this clone. The CDR3 loop reads CASSLARSANYGYTF. In DNA form, the CDR3 reads TGTGCCAGCAGCTTAGCGAGGTCGGCTAACTATGGCTACACCTTC. The J gene is TRBJ1-2, the V gene TRBV7-2, with D uncertain. Germline values: CDR1 SGHTA, CDR2 FQGNSA. The length of the CDR3 is 15 residues. V lost 0 bases and J 0 bases, leaving 8 bases between the germline ends.

This clone was detected a few times. The identical CDR3 is also encoded by other nucleotide sequences in the sample. The CDR3 DNA reads as TGTGCCAGTAGCATCGGGACAGGAACCTACGAGCAGTACTTC. Its protein product is CASSIGTGTYEQYF. The V gene is TRBV19, the J gene TRBJ2-7; 8 nucleotides line up with TRBD1. Germline trimming cut 6 bases from V and 2 bases from J; bases unmatched to any gene: 6. Germline V gene lookup returns CDR1 LNHDA and CDR2 SQIVND (reference sequence). The CDR3 extends over 14 amino acids.

The chain combines TRBV6-6 with TRBJ1-5; tentatively, D is TRBD1 (5 bases). CDR1 MNHNY and CDR2 SVGAGI come from the germline V gene (reference sequence). Trimming stripped 5 bases from V and 7 bases from J, with 12 bases between. The length of the CDR3 is 13 residues. The CDR3 bases are TGTGCCAGCAGTGGCGGCTGGGGCCAGCCCCAGCATTTT. Its protein product is CASSGGWGQPQHF.

A few counts support this clone. This chain links TRBV5-4 with TRBJ2-5, with 10 nucleotides matching TRBD2. The CDR3 is 18 residues long. CDR1 and CDR2 from the germline V gene are SGHNT and YYREEE (reference sequence). The V segment lost 5 bases and the J segment 1 base; nucleotides outside the gene matches: 14. The CDR3 coding sequence is TGTGCCAGCAGTTCCGGGACTAGCGCCGCTTTAATCCAAGAGACCCAGTACTTC. Its protein is CASSSGTSAALIQETQYF.

Only a few counts were recorded for this clone. The gene calls are TRBV19 and TRBJ1-1, with 7 positions matching TRBD1. Trimming cost V 9 bases and J 5 bases; bases outside gene matches: 3. There are 11 residues in the CDR3. Germline lookup yields CDR1 LNHDA and CDR2 SQIVND (reference sequence). CDR3 nucleotide sequence: TGTGCCAGCAGGGGGTGGACTGAAGCTTTCTTT. It is translated as CASRGWTEAFF.

V and J are TRBV7-8 and TRBJ2-1, with a weak D call TRBD2 (6 bases). There are 16 residues in the CDR3. Trimming cost V 4 bases and J 9 bases, with 22 bases left between them. CDR1 and CDR2 from the germline V gene are SGHVS and FQNEAQ. The CDR3 sequence: CASSYASANPVLEQFF. For the CDR3, the DNA is TGTGCCAGCAGCTATGCTAGCGCGAATCCGGTACTTGAGCAGTTCTTC. Full variable domain (rest looked up from reference TRBV7-8 and TRBJ2-1): GAGVSQSPRYKVAKRGQDVALRCDPISGHVSLFWYQQALGQGPEFLTYFQNEAQLDKSGLPSDRFFAERPEGSVSTLKIQRTQQEDSAVYLCASSYASANPVLEQFFGPGTRLTVL.

The CDR3 DNA reads TGTGCCAGCAGCTTAGAGGGAGCCGGGGGGAATCAGCCCCAGCATTTT. It specifies CASSLEGAGGNQPQHF. V is TRBV5-5 and J is TRBJ1-5; D is possibly TRBD1 (5 bases). The length of the CDR3 is 16 residues. The germline V and J ends were trimmed by 2 bases and 4 bases, with 16 bases remaining between them. Germline lookup yields CDR1 SGHKS and CDR2 YYEKEE (reference sequence).

This clone was counted a few times. This chain uses TRBV29-1 with TRBJ1-1, with a possible D match to TRBD1 (5 bases). CDR1 is SQVTM, CDR2 ANQGSEA, per germline. This CDR3 is 15 amino acids long. V gave up 1 base and J gave up 1 base, with 13 bases separating them. The CDR3 spells CSVEVIGARNTEAFF. The CDR3 region has the DNA TGCAGCGTTGAAGTGATAGGGGCACGGAACACTGAAGCTTTCTTT.

This clone was found a few times. The chain joins TRBV27 to TRBJ2-1; the D gene is possibly TRBD2 (7 bases). The CDR3 spans 18 residues. The V gene's germline CDR1 is MNHEY and CDR2 SMNVEV (reference sequence). Trimming pared 4 bases from V and 5 bases from J, leaving 24 bases between. The CDR3 bases are TGTGCCAGCAGTTCGTCACCCCGGGCGGGGGCAGGCCACAATGAGCAGTTCTTC. Amino acids: CASSSSPRAGAGHNEQFF.

V and J are TRBV5-1 and TRBJ1-1; D unresolved. The CDR3 length is 14 residues. CDR1 and CDR2 (germline): SGHRS, YFSETQ. The ends were cut back, 0 bases at V and 1 base at J, with 7 bases in the middle. CDR3 loop: CASSLGGRNTEAFF. The CDR3 DNA sequence: TGCGCCAGCAGCTTGGGCGGGAGGAACACTGAAGCTTTCTTT. The full variable domain, its missing parts supplied by reference TRBV5-1 and TRBJ1-1, is KAGVTQTPRYLIKTRGQQVTLSCSPISGHRSVSWYQQTPGQGLQFLFEYFSETQRNKGNFPGRFSGRQFSNSRSEMNVSTLELGDSALYLCASSLGGRNTEAFFGQGTRLTVV.

This clone was recorded a few times. V gene TRBV19 combines with J gene TRBJ1-2; 8 positions agree with TRBD1. The CDR3 contains 14 residues. Germline-derived CDR1 and CDR2 are LNHDA and SQIVND (reference sequence). V lost 7 bases and J lost 3; bases outside the gene matches: 7. CDR3 loop: CASTPTGVDYGYTF. CDR3 DNA: TGTGCCAGTACCCCGACAGGGGTGGACTATGGCTACACCTTC. The full variable domain, its missing parts supplied by reference TRBV19 and TRBJ1-2, is DGGITQSPKYLFRKEGQNVTLSCEQNLNHDAMYWYRQDPGQGLRLIYYSQIVNDFQKGDIAEGYSVSREKKESFPLTVTSAQKNPTAFYLCASTPTGVDYGYTFGSGTRLTVV.

The J gene is TRBJ2-3, the V gene TRBV15, with 8 nucleotides matching TRBD2. The V and J ends lost 8 bases and 3 bases, in that order; junction bases with no gene match: 10. The V gene's germline CDR1 is LNHNV and CDR2 YYDKDF (reference sequence). The length of the CDR3 is 15 residues. The CDR3 region is CATSNGGAKTDTQYF. CDR3 DNA: TGTGCCACCTCGAACGGGGGGGCCAAGACAGATACGCAGTATTTT.

In this sample, this clone turned up a few times. V gene TRBV2 combines with J gene TRBJ2-7, with a weak D call TRBD1 (5 bases). The V gene's germline CDR1 is SNHLY and CDR2 FYNNEI. V gave up 2 bases and J gave up 1 base, with 12 bases separating them. This CDR3 spans 15 amino acids. The CDR3, as DNA: TGTGCCAGCAGTGAAAGCCGACAGACTTCCTACGAGCAGTACTTC. Protein product: CASSESRQTSYEQYF.